Sequencing of this T cell receptor (beta chain) was carried out in a study of T cells in Graves' hyperthyroidism and ophthalmopathy. Study-wide points: A median approximately 6.8 months before onset, the model predicted ophthalmopathy.

Around 10 ml of fresh peripheral blood supplied the PBMCs. This clonotype was observed a single time. Its matching antigen is unknown. RNA transcripts were the template for amplifying TCR beta CDR3 regions. HTBI primers drove first-round RT-PCR of the TCR CDR3. TCRdb redid the calling of the multiplex PCR reads with MiXCR, one entry per CDR3 protein. The sample records fewer than 500,000 distinct CDR3 sequences, roughly 14% being singletons. The V end was cut by 1 base, the J end by 4 bases, with 7 bases between. This CDR3 spans 13 amino acids. Germline CDR1 LNHDA, CDR2 SQIVND (reference sequence). The sequence was obtained from a man between 18 and 35 years old with Graves' ophthalmopathy. The chain recombines TRBV19 with TRBJ1-2; D remains unclear. The sequencing sample was made of blood. The DNA for the CDR3 is TGTGCCAGTAGTATAGTGGCAGCCTATGGCTACACCTTC. Protein sequence: CASSIVAAYGYTF.